Following are 23 T cell receptor beta chains from one sample sequenced in a study of post-analysis software for immune sequencing data. General study findings and limits: With TRBV5-6, TRBV5-1 and TRBV20-1 included, about five TRBV segments were more frequent in patients than in controls.

TCR beta cDNA libraries included unique molecular identifiers. TCRdb independently ran MiXCR on the PCR reads; one entry per CDR3 protein. Among around 440,000 distinct CDR3 sequences, over 35% were seen once, and the ten largest hold 9.5% to 13%. These receptors have no identified antigens. Sequencing was carried out using blood. These receptors were taken from a girl aged 5-17 years with multiple sclerosis.

The rearrangement uses TRBV20-1 and TRBJ2-2, with 8 bases that match TRBD2. Trimming cost V 6 bases and J 7 bases; bases outside gene matches: 10. The V gene's germline CDR1 is DFQATT and CDR2 SNEGSKA (reference sequence). The CDR3 is 14 residues long. This CDR3 is CSAGSGTTRGELFF. CDR3 sequence (DNA): TGCAGTGCAGGTAGCGGGACGACCCGCGGGGAGCTGTTTTTT.

The table lists this clonotype with a few counts. The V call is TRBV6-2 or TRBV6-3, the J call TRBJ1-2; 7 bases match TRBD1. This CDR3 comprises 13 residues. Germline V gives CDR1 MNHEY, CDR2 SVGEGT. The V and J ends lost 7 bases and 4 bases, in that order; junction bases with no gene match: 6. The CDR3 loop reads CASNQQGSYGYTF. The CDR3, as DNA: TGTGCCAGCAACCAACAGGGGAGCTATGGCTACACCTTC.

The V and J genes are TRBV10-3 and TRBJ1-1, with 7 bases that match TRBD1. V lost 4 bases, J lost 4 bases, and 6 bases stayed unmatched. This CDR3 is built from 14 residues. Germline V lookup: CDR1 ENHRY, CDR2 SYGVKD. This chain's CDR3 is CAISAGGASTEAFF. CDR3 coding DNA: TGTGCCATCAGTGCAGGGGGTGCTTCCACTGAAGCTTTCTTT.

This chain joins TRBV4-2 and TRBJ2-3; TRBD1 matches 9 bases. CDR1 and CDR2 from the germline V gene are LGHNA and YNFKEQ. The V and J ends lost 4 bases and 3 bases, in that order; junction bases with no gene match: 14. There are 18 residues in the CDR3. The CDR3 loop reads CASSLRDRVGLRTDTQYF. The CDR3 DNA follows: TGTGCCAGCAGCCTCCGGGACAGGGTCGGTTTAAGAACAGATACGCAGTATTTT.

Only a few counts were recorded for this clonotype. The J gene is TRBJ2-7, the V gene TRBV25-1, with unresolved D. The J call may be mistaken, given a closer DNA end match to TRBJ2-5. This CDR3 region has 16 residues. CDR1 is MGHDK, CDR2 SYGVNS, per germline. CDR3 sequence: CASSEFGVLRRETQYF. DNA of the CDR3: TGTGCCAGCAGTGAATTTGGGGTATTGAGGCGAGAGACCCAGTACTTC.

The V call is TRBV7-9, the J call TRBJ2-3, with a possible D match to TRBD2 (6 bases). Germline V gives CDR1 SEHNR, CDR2 FQNEAQ (reference sequence). The ends were cut back, 4 bases at V and 6 bases at J, with 14 bases in the middle. The CDR3 runs 14 residues. CDR3 in amino acids: CASSSPPGEDTQYF. Written as DNA, the CDR3 is TGTGCCAGCAGCTCCCCCCCGGGGGAGGATACGCAGTATTTT.

This clonotype was counted a few times. This chain connects TRBV29-1 to TRBJ1-2, with TRBD1 matching 9 bases. The CDR3 runs 13 residues. V dropped 4 bases and J dropped 0; count of bases not matched to a gene: 0. Germline CDR1 reads SQVTM; CDR2 reads ANQGSEA. For the CDR3, the DNA is TGCAGCGTTGGGACAGGGGCTAACTATGGCTACACCTTC. Amino acid sequence: CSVGTGANYGYTF.

V and J are TRBV7-3 and TRBJ2-5; D is possibly TRBD1 (5 bases). The CDR3 runs 13 residues. The V gene's germline CDR1 is SGHTA and CDR2 FQGTGA. Between the trimmed V and J ends, which lost 3 bases and 4 bases, there was a span of 9 bases. The CDR3 protein is CASSLTARETQYF. CDR3 sequence (DNA): TGTGCCAGCAGCTTGACAGCTCGAGAGACCCAGTACTTC.

This sequence joins TRBV6-1 and TRBJ1-6; D unresolved. The germline V and J ends were trimmed by 8 bases and 4 bases, with 15 bases remaining between them. In germline, CDR1 is MNHNS, CDR2 SASEGT. This CDR3 contains 15 residues. CDR3 DNA sequence: TGTGCCAGCCTACTGGGCCACGTTTATAATTCACCCCTCCACTTT. Protein: CASLLGHVYNSPLHF.

To note about this clonotype: Relative to the germline gene, one junction end is altered; a read error may explain this. The chain is built from TRBV5-1 and TRBJ1-5; D perhaps matches TRBD1 (5 bases). The CDR3 consists of 18 residues. Germline V lookup: CDR1 SGHRS, CDR2 YFSETQ. The CDR3, as DNA: TGCGCCAGCACGGACACCCCAAGGGTCGGCTATAGCAATCAGCTCCAGCATTTT. This codes for CASTDTPRVGYSNQLQHF. The full variable domain, rest sourced from reference TRBV5-1 and TRBJ1-5, is KAGVTQTPRYLIKTRGQQVTLSCSPISGHRSVSWYQQTPGQGLQFLFEYFSETQRNKGNFPGRFSGRQFSNSRSEMNVSTLELGDSALYLCASTDTPRVGYSNQLQHFGDGTRLSIL.

This clonotype was found once. V gene TRBV15 combines with J gene TRBJ2-7; no reliable D call. CDR1 LNHNV and CDR2 YYDKDF come from the germline V gene (reference sequence). Trimming cost V 0 bases and J 5 bases, with 8 bases left between them. The CDR3 extends over 13 amino acids. The CDR3 region is CATSRDQYHEQYF. DNA for the CDR3: TGTGCCACCAGCAGAGATCAGTACCACGAGCAGTACTTC.

This clonotype has just one count. The germline gene is not matched at one end of the junction; a read error may be the cause. The chain employs TRBV11-2 and TRBJ2-5; TRBD1 is a possible D gene (5 bases). Germline values: CDR1 SGHAT, CDR2 FQNNGV. This CDR3 spans 13 amino acids. CDR3 nucleotides: TGTGCCAGCAGCTTGCAGGGCCAAGAGGCCCAGTACTTC. Amino acids: CASSLQGQEAQYF.

This clonotype was seen a handful of times. The chain links TRBV12-3 or TRBV12-4 to TRBJ2-3; D not resolved. Trimming took 3 bases from V and 5 from J, leaving 12 bases between them. CDR3 length: 14 residues. This CDR3 is CASSLGYGGDTQYF. CDR3 bases: TGTGCCAGCAGTTTGGGCTACGGCGGAGATACGCAGTATTTT.

There are a few counts of this clonotype. This rearrangement joins TRBV6-5 to TRBJ2-1, with D tentatively TRBD2 (5 bases). The better agreement between TRBJ2-7 and the DNA end casts doubt on the J call. Germline CDR1 and CDR2: MNHEY and SVGAGI. The CDR3 sequence is 17 residues long. CDR3 protein: CASSYSAGISSYNEQYF. The CDR3, as DNA: TGTGCCAGCAGTTACTCGGCGGGTATTAGCTCCTACAATGAGCAGTACTTC.

The chain employs TRBV20-1 and TRBJ1-5; tentative D call: TRBD1 (5 bases). CDR3 length: 13 residues. Germline values: CDR1 DFQATT, CDR2 SNEGSKA (reference sequence). Trimming took off 5 bases at V and 7 bases at J, with 15 bases between the two ends. The CDR3 DNA reads TGCAGTGCTGACCGGGACGGAAAGCAGCCCCAGCATTTT. Translating gives CSADRDGKQPQHF.

This clonotype was seen once. The junction departs from the called germline gene at one end, perhaps through a read error. The CDR3 sequence is CAGSLRGGLYEQYF. The CDR3 nucleotides read TGTGCCGGCAGCTTAAGAGGGGGACTCTACGAGCAGTACTTC. The genes are TRBV7-9 and TRBJ2-4; D could derive from TRBD1 or TRBD2 (6 bases each). The DNA matches TRBJ2-7 better at its end, which makes the J call doubtful. CDR3 size: 14 residues. Germline V gene lookup returns CDR1 SEHNR and CDR2 FQNEAQ (reference sequence).

This clonotype was found a few times. V usage is TRBV29-1 and J usage is TRBJ2-7; a possible D gene is TRBD2 (6 bases). CDR3 length: 13 residues. CDR1 and CDR2 from the germline V gene are SQVTM and ANQGSEA. Trimming took 4 bases from V and 5 from J, leaving 15 bases between them. The CDR3 DNA reads as TGCAGCGTTGGAGGACTAATGATCCACGAGCAGTACTTC. Protein: CSVGGLMIHEQYF.

The gene calls are TRBV2 and TRBJ2-3; 8 nucleotides match TRBD2. Germline-derived CDR1 and CDR2 are SNHLY and FYNNEI. V was clipped by 3 bases and J by 5 bases; unmatched bases: 7. CDR3 length: 15 amino acids. Written as DNA, the CDR3 is TGTGCCAGCAGTGAGGAGCGGGAGTGGGGAGATACGCAGTATTTT. Protein sequence: CASSEEREWGDTQYF.

Details on this clonotype: A read error may produce the germline difference seen at one junction end. The rearrangement uses TRBV6-5 and TRBJ1-1; the match to TRBD1 covers 7 bases. The CDR3 is made up of 14 amino acids. The germline gives CDR1 MNHEY, CDR2 SVGAGI. The CDR3 DNA sequence: TGTGTCAGCCGCTCGACAGGGATGAACACTGAAGCTTTCTTT. Protein: CVSRSTGMNTEAFF.

This sequence joins TRBV5-1 and TRBJ2-5, with TRBD2 as a possible D gene (5 bases). In germline, CDR1 is SGHRS, CDR2 YFSETQ. This CDR3 has 15 amino acids. V dropped 4 bases and J dropped 3 bases, with 16 bases sitting between them. CDR3 protein: CASSAEADWKETQYF. Written as DNA, the CDR3 is TGCGCCAGCAGCGCGGAGGCAGACTGGAAAGAGACCCAGTACTTC. The variable domain in full, completed from reference TRBV5-1 and TRBJ2-5, reads KAGVTQTPRYLIKTRGQQVTLSCSPISGHRSVSWYQQTPGQGLQFLFEYFSETQRNKGNFPGRFSGRQFSNSRSEMNVSTLELGDSALYLCASSAEADWKETQYFGPGTRLLVL.

V gene TRBV10-3 combines with J gene TRBJ2-4; the D gene is possibly TRBD1 (5 bases). The CDR3 contains 14 residues. V lost 2 bases, J lost 2 bases, and 7 bases lay in between. The V gene's germline CDR1 is ENHRY and CDR2 SYGVKD. CDR3 coding DNA: TGTGCCATCAGTGAGGCAGGGCCCAAAAACATTCAGTACTTC. Its translation is CAISEAGPKNIQYF.

The chain uses TRBV20-1 and TRBJ1-5; D may be TRBD1 (5 bases). The CDR3 is 14 residues long. Between the trimmed V and J ends, which lost 5 bases and 4 bases, there was a span of 15 bases. In germline, CDR1 is DFQATT, CDR2 SNEGSKA (reference sequence). CDR3 loop: CSAGLGDLNQPQHF. In nucleotides, the CDR3 is TGCAGTGCTGGCCTTGGGGACTTAAATCAGCCCCAGCATTTT.

The chain recombines TRBV7-9 with TRBJ2-7, with TRBD1 identical over 10 bases. V was pared by 4 bases and J by 4 bases, with 4 bases of the junction left unmatched. The germline V gene has CDR1 SEHNR and CDR2 FQNEAQ (reference sequence). The CDR3 is 14 residues long. The CDR3 is CASSSDRGRYEQYF. The CDR3 bases are TGTGCCAGCAGCTCGGACAGGGGGAGATACGAGCAGTACTTC.